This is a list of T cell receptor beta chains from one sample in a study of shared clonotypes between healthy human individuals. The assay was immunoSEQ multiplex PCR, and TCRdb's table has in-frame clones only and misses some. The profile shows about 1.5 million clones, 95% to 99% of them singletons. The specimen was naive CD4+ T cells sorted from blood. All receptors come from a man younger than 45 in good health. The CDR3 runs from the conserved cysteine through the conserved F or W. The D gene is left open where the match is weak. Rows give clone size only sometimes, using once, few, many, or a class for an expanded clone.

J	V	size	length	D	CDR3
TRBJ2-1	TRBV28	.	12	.	CASSLVGGEQFF
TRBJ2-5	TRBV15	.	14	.	CATSVGGPQETQYF
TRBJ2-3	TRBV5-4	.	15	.	CASSLEVRSTDTQYF
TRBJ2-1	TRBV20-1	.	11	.	CSAKGQREQFF
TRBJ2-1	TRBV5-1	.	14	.	CASSLLEVGNEQFF
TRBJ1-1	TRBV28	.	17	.	CASSIRRVNGLNTEAFF
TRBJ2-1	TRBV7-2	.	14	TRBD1	CASRPGQGYGEQFF
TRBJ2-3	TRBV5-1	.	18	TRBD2	CASSLIGTSGRSTDTQYF
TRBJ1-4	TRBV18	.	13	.	CASSPPGDEKLFF
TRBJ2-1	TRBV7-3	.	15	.	CASSLGPGVPNEQFF
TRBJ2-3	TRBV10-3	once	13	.	CAISEFSKDTQYF
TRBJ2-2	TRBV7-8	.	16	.	CASSLPGQKNTGELFF